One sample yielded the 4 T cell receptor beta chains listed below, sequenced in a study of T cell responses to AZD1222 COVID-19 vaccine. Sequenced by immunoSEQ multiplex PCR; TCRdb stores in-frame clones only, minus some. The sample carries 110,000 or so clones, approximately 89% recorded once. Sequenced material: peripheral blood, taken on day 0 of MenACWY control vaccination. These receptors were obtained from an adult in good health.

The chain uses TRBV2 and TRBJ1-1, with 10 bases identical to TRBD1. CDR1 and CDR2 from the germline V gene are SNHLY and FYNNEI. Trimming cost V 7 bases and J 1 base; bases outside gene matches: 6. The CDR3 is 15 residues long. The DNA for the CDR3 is TGTGCCAGCAAAAGACAGGGGGCTACGAACACTGAAGCTTTCTTT. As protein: CASKRQGATNTEAFF. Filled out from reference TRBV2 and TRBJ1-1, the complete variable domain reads EPEVTQTPSHQVTQMGQEVILRCVPISNHLYFYWYRQILGQKVEFLVSFYNNEISEKSEIFDDQFSVERPDGSNFTLKIRSTKLEDSAMYFCASKRQGATNTEAFFGQGTRLTVV.

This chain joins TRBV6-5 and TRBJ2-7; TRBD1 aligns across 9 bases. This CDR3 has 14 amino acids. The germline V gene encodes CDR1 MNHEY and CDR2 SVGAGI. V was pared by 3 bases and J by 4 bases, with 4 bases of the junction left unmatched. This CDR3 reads CASSYVQGAYEQYF. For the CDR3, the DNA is TGTGCCAGCAGTTATGTACAGGGGGCTTACGAGCAGTACTTC.

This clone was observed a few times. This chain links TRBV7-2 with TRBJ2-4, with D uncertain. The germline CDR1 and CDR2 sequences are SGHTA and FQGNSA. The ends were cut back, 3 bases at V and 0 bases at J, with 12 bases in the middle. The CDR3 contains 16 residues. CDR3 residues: CASSFSPLGAKNIQYF. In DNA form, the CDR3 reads TGTGCCAGCAGCTTTTCACCCTTGGGAGCCAAAAACATTCAGTACTTC.

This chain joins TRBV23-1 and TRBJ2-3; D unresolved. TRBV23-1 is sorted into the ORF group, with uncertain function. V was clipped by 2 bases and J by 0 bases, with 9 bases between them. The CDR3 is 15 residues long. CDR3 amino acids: CASSQRSVSTDTQYF. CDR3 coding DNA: TGCGCCAGCAGTCAAAGAAGCGTTAGCACAGATACGCAGTATTTT.